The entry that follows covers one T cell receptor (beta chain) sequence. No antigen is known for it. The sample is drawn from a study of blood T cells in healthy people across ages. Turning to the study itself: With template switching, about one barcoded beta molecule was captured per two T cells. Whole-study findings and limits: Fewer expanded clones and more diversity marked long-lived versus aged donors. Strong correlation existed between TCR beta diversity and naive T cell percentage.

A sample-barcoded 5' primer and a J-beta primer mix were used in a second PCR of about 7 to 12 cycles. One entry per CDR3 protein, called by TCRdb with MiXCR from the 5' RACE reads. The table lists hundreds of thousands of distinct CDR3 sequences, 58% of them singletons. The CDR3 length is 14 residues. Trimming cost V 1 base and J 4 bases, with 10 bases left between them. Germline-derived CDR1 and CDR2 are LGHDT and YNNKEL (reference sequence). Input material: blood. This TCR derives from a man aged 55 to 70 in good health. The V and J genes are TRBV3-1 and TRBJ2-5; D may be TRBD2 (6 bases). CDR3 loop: CASSQVGLGETQYF. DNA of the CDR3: TGTGCCAGCAGCCAAGTGGGACTGGGAGAGACCCAGTACTTC.